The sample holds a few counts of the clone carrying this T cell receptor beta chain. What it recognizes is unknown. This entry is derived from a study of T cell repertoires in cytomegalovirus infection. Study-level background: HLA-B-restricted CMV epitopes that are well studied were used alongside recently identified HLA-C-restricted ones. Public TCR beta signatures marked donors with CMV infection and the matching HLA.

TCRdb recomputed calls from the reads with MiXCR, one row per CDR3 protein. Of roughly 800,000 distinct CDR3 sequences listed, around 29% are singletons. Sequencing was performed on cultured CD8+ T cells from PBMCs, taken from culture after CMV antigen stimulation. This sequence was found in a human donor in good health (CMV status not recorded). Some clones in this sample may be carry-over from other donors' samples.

The CDR3 is CASSYPGTANTGELFF. The CDR3 coding sequence is TGTGCCAGCAGTTACCCCGGGACAGCCAACACCGGGGAGCTGTTTTTT. The chain joins TRBV6-5 to TRBJ2-2; 7 positions agree with TRBD1. CDR3 length: 16 residues. After removal of 2 bases from V and 2 bases from J, the junction contained 5 bases not matched to a gene. From germline, CDR1 is MNHEY and CDR2 SVGAGI.